The rows below give T cell receptor beta chains drawn from one sample of a study of CD8+ T cells in alopecia areata. Clones were read by immunoSEQ multiplex PCR, and TCRdb kept only the in-frame ones, dropping some. The data show about 180,000 clones, around 58% seen once. The input for sequencing was CD4+ T cells sorted from blood, taken at approximately week 56, from a patient treated with tofacitinib. The receptors originated from a human donor with alopecia areata. The CDR3 runs from the conserved cysteine through the conserved F or W. A D gene is named only where the DNA matches it firmly. A clone size is listed for some rows: how often the clone was seen (once, few, many), or a class if it is expanded.

clone_size | d_call | j_call | v_call | cdr3_nt | cdr3_aa
- | - | TRBJ2-7 | TRBV7-9 | TGTGCCAGCAGCTACAGCAACCCCTATTCCGAGCAGTACTTC | CASSYSNPYSEQYF
- | TRBD2 | TRBJ2-5 | TRBV5-6 | TGTGCCAGCAGCTTGCGGGGGGGCGAGACCCAGTACTTC | CASSLRGGETQYF
- | TRBD2 | TRBJ2-3 | TRBV11-2 | TGTGCCAGCAGCTTAGCGCTAAGAAGCGGGGGAACAGATACGCAGTATTTT | CASSLALRSGGTDTQYF
- | TRBD1 | TRBJ1-4 | TRBV30 | TGTGCCTGGGAAAACGGACAGGGCGGTGAAAAACTGTTTTTT | CAWENGQGGEKLFF
- | - | TRBJ2-3 | TRBV15 | TGTGCCACCAGCAGAGGGGGGCTGAGCACAGATACGCAGTATTTT | CATSRGGLSTDTQYF
- | TRBD2 | TRBJ2-3 | TRBV7-9 | TGTGCCAGCAGCCCCAAGCCTAGCGGGGGGGGCACAGATACGCAGTATTTT | CASSPKPSGGGTDTQYF
- | TRBD2 | TRBJ2-3 | TRBV4-2 | TGTGCCAGCAGCCAAGAAGGGACTAAAACAGATACGCAGTATTTT | CASSQEGTKTDTQYF
- | - | TRBJ1-6 | TRBV27 | TGTGCCAGCAGTTTATCGAGGGGTAATAATTCACCCCTCCACTTT | CASSLSRGNNSPLHF
- | - | TRBJ2-4 | TRBV30 | TGTGCCTGGACCAGGACGGAAGCCAAAAACATTCAGTACTTC | CAWTRTEAKNIQYF
- | - | TRBJ2-2 | TRBV2 | TGTGCCAGCAGTCGACAGAACACCGGGGAGCTGTTTTTT | CASSRQNTGELFF
once | - | TRBJ2-5 | TRBV29-1 | TGCAGCGTTGAGGGAGCGACCCAGTACTTC | CSVEGATQYF
- | - | TRBJ2-5 | TRBV6-5 | TGTGCCAGCAGTGAAGAGACCCAGTACTTC | CASSEETQYF
- | - | TRBJ2-5 | TRBV7-9 | TGTGCCAGCAGCTTCAGTGGTCAGGCACGAGCCCAGTACTTC | CASSFSGQARAQYF
- | TRBD2 | TRBJ2-3 | TRBV7-6 | TGTGCCAGCAGCTTAGTGACTAGCACTGACGGCGGTACGCAGTATTTT | CASSLVTSTDGGTQYF
- | - | TRBJ2-7 | TRBV30 | TGTGCCTGGAAGCCCATGGCCCCCTACGAGCAGTACTTC | CAWKPMAPYEQYF
- | - | TRBJ2-5 | TRBV7-9 | TGTGCCAGCAGCCCCGGTCAGGTTTCCCAGTACTTC | CASSPGQVSQYF
- | - | TRBJ1-2 | TRBV10-3 | TGTGCCATCAGTGGGGTGGGCAGGACCGACTATGGCTACACCTTC | CAISGVGRTDYGYTF
- | - | TRBJ1-4 | TRBV7-8 | TGTGCCAGCAGCCCCGTGGTCGGGAGGAATGAAAAACTGTTTTTT | CASSPVVGRNEKLFF
- | TRBD1 | TRBJ1-1 | TRBV10-1 | TGCGCCAGCAGTAACGGACAGGCGAACACTGAAGCTTTCTTT | CASSNGQANTEAFF
- | - | TRBJ2-6 | TRBV9 | TGTGCCAGCAGCGTACCTACGTCTGGGGCCAACGTCCTGACTTTC | CASSVPTSGANVLTF
- | - | TRBJ2-7 | TRBV12-5 | TGTGCTAGTGGTCCCCACGGAACGCCTTACGAGCAGTACTTC | CASGPHGTPYEQYF
- | - | TRBJ1-1 | TRBV15 | TGTGCCACCAGCAGAGATGAAGGGACTTTCTTT | CATSRDEGTFF
- | - | TRBJ1-3 | TRBV30 | TGTGCCTGGAGGCCAGGGACAACGGGAGACACCATATATTTT | CAWRPGTTGDTIYF
- | - | TRBJ2-5 | TRBV7-9 | TGTGCCAGCAGCCAACCCACAGGGACTGAGACCCAGTACTTC | CASSQPTGTETQYF
once | - | TRBJ1-6 | TRBV2 | TGTGCCAGCAGTGAATTTGGGGCTGGATCACCCCTCCACTTT | CASSEFGAGSPLHF
- | TRBD1 | TRBJ2-2 | TRBV7-8 | TGTGCCAGCAGCCCTCGGACAGGGAGGACCGGGGAGCTGTTTTTT | CASSPRTGRTGELFF
- | - | TRBJ1-1 | TRBV18 | TGTGCCAGCTCATCCGGGACGGTGGTGAACACTGAAGCTTTCTTT | CASSSGTVVNTEAFF
- | TRBD2 | TRBJ2-3 | TRBV4-1 | TGCGCCAGCAGCCCCGCACGCGGGGGACGCACAGATACGCAGTATTTT | CASSPARGGRTDTQYF
few | - | TRBJ2-2 | TRBV29-1 | TGCAGCGTAAGAGAGACAGTCCGGACCGGGGAGCTGTTTTTT | CSVRETVRTGELFF
- | - | TRBJ1-5 | TRBV4-1 | TGCGCCAGCAGCCCGGGGGCGCGGGATCAGCCCCAGCATTTT | CASSPGARDQPQHF
few | TRBD1 | TRBJ2-1 | TRBV4-1 | TGCGCCAGCAGCCACCCAGACAGGGGACCCCGTTTGGAAAGTGTTTTGCAGTTCTTC | CASSHPDRGPRLESVLQFF
few | - | TRBJ1-1 | TRBV27 | TGTGCCAGCAGTTTATCGCGGCAGGAGAACACTGAAGCTTTCTTT | CASSLSRQENTEAFF
- | - | TRBJ1-2 | TRBV30 | TGTGCCTCCATTGGGGGAGTCTATGGCTACACCTTC | CASIGGVYGYTF
- | - | TRBJ2-2 | TRBV4-1 | TGCGCCAGCAGCCAACGGAACACCGGGGAGCTGTTTTTT | CASSQRNTGELFF
- | - | TRBJ1-3 | TRBV2 | TGTGCCAGCAGTGAGAGGAGCTCTGGAAACACCATATATTTT | CASSERSSGNTIYF
once | TRBD1 | TRBJ1-1 | TRBV27 | TGTGCCAGCAGGCAGGACAGGGGGAACACTGAAGCTTTCTTT | CASRQDRGNTEAFF
once | - | TRBJ1-2 | TRBV19 | TGTGCCAGTAGTGAACCGGGTGCGAACTATGGCTACACCTTC | CASSEPGANYGYTF
- | - | TRBJ2-4 | TRBV18 | TGTGCCAGCTCACCACAGGGAGCGGCCAAAAACATTCAGTACTTC | CASSPQGAAKNIQYF
- | - | TRBJ2-7 | TRBV30 | TGTGCCCAGGAAATTGGAGGCTACGAGCAGTACTTC | CAQEIGGYEQYF
- | - | TRBJ1-2 | TRBV4-1 | TGCGCCAGCAGCCAAGATGTGGGGCGATTTTATGGCTACACCTTC | CASSQDVGRFYGYTF
- | TRBD1 | TRBJ1-4 | TRBV5-1 | TGCGCCAGCAGCCTGGGACAGGGGAATGAAAAACTGTTTTTT | CASSLGQGNEKLFF
- | - | TRBJ1-1 | TRBV18 | TGTGCCAGCTCACAATCGTCCCGGAGTGAAGCTTTCTTT | CASSQSSRSEAFF
- | - | TRBJ1-3 | TRBV18 | TGTGCCAGCTCACCGCAGCAGGAAGCCTCTGGAAACACCATATATTTT | CASSPQQEASGNTIYF
- | - | TRBJ2-1 | TRBV5-1 | TGCGCCAGCAGCCCTACCACGACTGGCAATGAGCAGTTCTTC | CASSPTTTGNEQFF
- | TRBD1 | TRBJ2-3 | TRBV10-3 | TGTGCCATCAGTGATGTCAGGGGGCGTTCAGATACGCAGTATTTT | CAISDVRGRSDTQYF
- | - | TRBJ2-3 | TRBV7-3 | TGTGCCAGCAGTCAGGGCCTCCCGGCAGATACGCAGTATTTT | CASSQGLPADTQYF
- | - | TRBJ2-3 | TRBV9 | TGTGCCAGCAGCGTAAGTTTGGGTTCAGCAGATACGCAGTATTTT | CASSVSLGSADTQYF